This entry concerns a single T cell receptor (beta chain). Its cognate antigen is unknown. In every patient, relapse followed autologous stem cell transplantation, while exposure to brentuximab vedotin differed. This sample is part of a study of PD-1 blockade in classical Hodgkin lymphoma. The method was immunoSEQ multiplex PCR; TCRdb's version includes in-frame clones alone and lacks a portion of them. The sample consists of tens of thousands of clones, about 82% of them appearing once. Study findings and constraints: Complete responders started with a diversity level that resembled newly diagnosed patients at baseline. Possibly reflecting disease activity or prior therapy, repertoire differences have causes that remain undefined.

Germline V lookup: CDR1 SQVTM, CDR2 ANQGSEA. The V gene end was trimmed by 4 bases and the J gene end by 0 bases; junction bases not matched to a gene: 4. CDR3 length: 14 amino acids. This clonotype originated in a human donor with classical Hodgkin lymphoma. This sequence joins TRBV29-1 and TRBJ1-1; 8 bases are a match to TRBD1. Sequencing was performed on peripheral blood mononuclear cells (PBMCs), taken before the second cycle of nivolumab. CDR3 protein: CSVGDRIMNTEAFF. The DNA for the CDR3 is TGCAGCGTTGGGGACAGGATCATGAACACTGAAGCTTTCTTT.